A single sample is the source of the 20 T cell receptor beta chains below, sequenced in a study of PD-1 blockade in classical Hodgkin lymphoma. Each patient's relapse followed autologous stem cell transplantation, and brentuximab vedotin exposure varied. TCRdb's table, derived via immunoSEQ multiplex PCR, lists solely in-frame clones and lacks some. The table records about 98,000 clones, roughly 92% of them present only once. The sequences come from peripheral blood mononuclear cells (PBMCs), collected at baseline. The receptors stem from a human donor with classical Hodgkin lymphoma.

The chain is built from TRBV7-2 and TRBJ2-5; 7 nucleotides agree with TRBD1. The CDR3 spans 14 residues. V lost 2 bases, J lost 6 bases, and 6 bases stayed unmatched. The germline CDR1 and CDR2 sequences are SGHTA and FQGNSA. In DNA form, the CDR3 reads TGTGCCAGCAGCTTAACGACAGGGCTAAAGACCCAGTACTTC. Its protein is CASSLTTGLKTQYF.

The chain carries TRBV11-3 and TRBJ1-2; 8 positions match TRBD1. Trimming removed 3 bases from V and 2 bases from J; junction bases left unmatched: 8. This CDR3 has 16 amino acids. Germline assignment: CDR1 SGHNT and CDR2 YENEEA. CDR3 sequence reads: CASSFSAGGLNYGYTF. The CDR3 DNA sequence: TGTGCCAGCAGCTTCTCGGCAGGGGGCTTAAACTATGGCTACACCTTC. The variable domain in full, with the rest retrieved from reference TRBV11-3 and TRBJ1-2, is EAGVVQSPRYKIIEKKQPVAFWCNPISGHNTLYWYLQNLGQGPELLIRYENEEAVDDSQLPKDRFSAERLKGVDSTLKIQPAELGDSAVYLCASSFSAGGLNYGYTFGSGTRLTVV.

This clone appeared a single time. The rearrangement joins TRBV30 to TRBJ1-3, with TRBD1 as a possible D gene (6 bases). The CDR3 extends over 13 amino acids. Trimming removed 5 bases at V and 2 bases at J, with 10 bases between. Looked up from germline, CDR1 is GTSNPN and CDR2 is SVGIG (reference sequence). CDR3 protein: CAWSGATGNTIYF. CDR3 nucleotides: TGTGCCTGGTCAGGGGCAACTGGAAACACCATATATTTT.

The chain has TRBV6-5 and TRBJ2-1; no firm D call. The CDR3 extends over 16 amino acids. From germline, CDR1 is MNHEY and CDR2 SVGAGI. V gave up 0 bases and J gave up 7 bases, with 16 bases separating them. In DNA form, the CDR3 reads TGTGCCAGCAGTTACTCGTGGGCTAGTCTATTTAATGAGCAGTTCTTC. This translates into CASSYSWASLFNEQFF.

V usage is TRBV27 and J usage is TRBJ1-5; no clear D gene. Trimming took 6 bases from V and 8 from J, leaving 11 bases between them. Germline CDR1 MNHEY, CDR2 SMNVEV (reference sequence). The CDR3 is made up of 12 amino acids. For the CDR3, the DNA is TGTGCCAGCAGGGGCTTTGGCGAGCCCCAGCATTTT. This translates into CASRGFGEPQHF.

The chain has TRBV27 and TRBJ1-2; 8 nucleotides match TRBD1. After removal of 6 bases from V and 2 bases from J, the junction contained 20 bases not matched to a gene. This CDR3 comprises 19 residues. Germline CDR1 MNHEY, CDR2 SMNVEV (reference sequence). The CDR3 DNA reads as TGTGCCAGCAGGACCCCCATGCGGGCAGGGGGCAACTCGAACTATGGCTACACCTTC. Amino acid sequence: CASRTPMRAGGNSNYGYTF.

The gene calls are TRBV11-3 and TRBJ2-5; TRBD2 might be the D (6 bases). The CDR3 has 16 amino acids. Germline values: CDR1 SGHNT, CDR2 YENEEA. V lost 5 bases and J 1 base, leaving 17 bases between the germline ends. The CDR3 spells CASSPGGKGVQETQYF. The CDR3 bases are TGTGCCAGCAGCCCCGGGGGAAAAGGGGTCCAAGAGACCCAGTACTTC. The whole variable domain, filled in from reference TRBV11-3 and TRBJ2-5, reads EAGVVQSPRYKIIEKKQPVAFWCNPISGHNTLYWYLQNLGQGPELLIRYENEEAVDDSQLPKDRFSAERLKGVDSTLKIQPAELGDSAVYLCASSPGGKGVQETQYFGPGTRLLVL.

This clone appeared a single time. J is TRBJ2-5 and V is TRBV30; D unresolved. CDR3 size: 12 residues. V was clipped by 5 bases and J by 2 bases, with 9 bases between them. Germline lookup yields CDR1 GTSNPN and CDR2 SVGIG (reference sequence). The CDR3 coding sequence is TGTGCCTGGGGACCGCTACAAGAGACCCAGTACTTC. Residues: CAWGPLQETQYF.

The chain couples TRBV6-4 to TRBJ2-5; D possibly corresponds to TRBD2 (6 bases). V gave up 5 bases and J gave up 5 bases, with 15 bases separating them. This CDR3 comprises 14 residues. Germline V lookup: CDR1 MRHNA, CDR2 SNTAGT. CDR3 in amino acids: CASSTPGAWETQYF. As DNA, the CDR3 is TGTGCCAGCAGTACTCCGGGAGCTTGGGAGACCCAGTACTTC.

The chain couples TRBV11-3 to TRBJ2-2, with no clear D. This CDR3 spans 17 amino acids. Germline V CDR1 and CDR2: SGHNT, YENEEA. Trimming stripped 1 base from V and 1 base from J, with 13 bases between. CDR3 region: CASSLVFAVGNTGELFF. The CDR3 bases are TGTGCCAGCAGCTTAGTTTTCGCGGTGGGGAACACCGGGGAGCTGTTTTTT.

The V gene is TRBV30, the J gene TRBJ1-6; weak D call: TRBD1 (5 bases). V shed 4 bases and J shed 2 bases, with 12 bases lying between them. The CDR3 spans 15 residues. Germline CDR1 GTSNPN, CDR2 SVGIG (reference sequence). CDR3 protein: CAWMASRAYNSPLHF. For the CDR3, the DNA is TGTGCCTGGATGGCCTCCAGGGCCTATAATTCACCCCTCCACTTT. Complete variable domain (other parts from reference TRBV30 and TRBJ1-6): SQTIHQWPATLVQPVGSPLSLECTVEGTSNPNLYWYRQAAGRGLQLLFYSVGIGQISSEVPQNLSASRPQDRQFILSSKKLLLSDSGFYLCAWMASRAYNSPLHFGNGTRLTVT.

The chain employs TRBV1 and TRBJ1-2. TRBV1 is classified as a pseudogene. CDR3 length equals 11 residues. DNA for the CDR3: TGCACCACCCCCGGGAGGGATGGCTACACCTTC. Protein product: CTTPGRDGYTF.

V usage is TRBV6-5 and J usage is TRBJ1-4; D unresolved. CDR3 length: 14 residues. V lost 2 bases and J 0 bases, leaving 4 bases between the germline ends. Looked up from germline, CDR1 is MNHEY and CDR2 is SVGAGI. The CDR3 sequence: CASSYGATNEKLFF. CDR3 coding DNA: TGTGCCAGCAGTTACGGTGCAACTAATGAAAAACTGTTTTTT.

This CDR3 reads CSVNRDSPREQYF. Here the CDR3 DNA reads TGCAGCGTGAACCGGGACTCCCCGCGGGAGCAGTACTTC. The chain joins TRBV29-1 to TRBJ2-7, with D possibly TRBD2 on 6 matching bases. Germline CDR1 and CDR2: SQVTM and ANQGSEA. The CDR3 has 13 amino acids. V was cut by 6 bases and J by 7 bases, with 19 bases left in between.

As DNA, the CDR3 is TGCAGTGCTAGTGTGATCGGGGAGCTGTTTTTT. Protein sequence: CSASVIGELFF. This chain joins TRBV20-1 and TRBJ2-2; D is unclear. This CDR3 region has 11 residues. Germline CDR1 and CDR2: DFQATT and SNEGSKA (reference sequence). With 3 bases removed from V and 7 bases from J, the gap between germline ends came to 6 bases.

The CDR3 region has the DNA TGTGCCTGGAGTGTCGGGACATCGGTTCGTATCTACGAGCAGTACTTC. Encoded protein: CAWSVGTSVRIYEQYF. V and J are TRBV30 and TRBJ2-7, with a tentative D call TRBD1 (6 bases). The V and J ends lost 0 bases and 3 bases respectively, with 18 bases between them. This CDR3 spans 16 amino acids. Germline V CDR1 and CDR2: GTSNPN, SVGIG (reference sequence).

The rearrangement joins TRBV30 to TRBJ2-7, with D tentatively TRBD2 (6 bases). V lost 0 bases, J lost 1 base, and 13 bases lay in between. There are 15 residues in the CDR3. Germline V gene sequence: CDR1 GTSNPN, CDR2 SVGIG (reference sequence). The DNA of the CDR3 is TGTGCCTGGAGTGTAGACCGGGACTCTTCCTACGAGCAGTACTTC. This gives the protein CAWSVDRDSSYEQYF. Complete variable domain (other parts from reference TRBV30 and TRBJ2-7): SQTIHQWPATLVQPVGSPLSLECTVEGTSNPNLYWYRQAAGRGLQLLFYSVGIGQISSEVPQNLSASRPQDRQFILSSKKLLLSDSGFYLCAWSVDRDSSYEQYFGPGTRLTVT.

V usage is TRBV6-5 and J usage is TRBJ1-1, with no clear D. V lost 5 bases and J 1 base, leaving 11 bases between the germline ends. This CDR3 has 14 amino acids. Germline CDR1 is MNHEY and CDR2 is SVGAGI. The CDR3 protein is CASSKTSENTEAFF. The CDR3, as DNA: TGTGCCAGCAGTAAGACAAGTGAGAACACTGAAGCTTTCTTT.

The chain combines TRBV11-2 with TRBJ2-7; D is possibly TRBD1 (6 bases). Germline loops: CDR1 SGHAT, CDR2 FQNNGV. The ends were cut back, 4 bases at V and 4 bases at J, with 17 bases in the middle. CDR3 length equals 15 residues. CDR3 sequence: CASSSHRARLYEQYF. The CDR3 DNA reads TGTGCCAGCAGCTCACACAGGGCCCGACTTTACGAGCAGTACTTC.

This chain links TRBV18 with TRBJ2-7; D tentatively reads TRBD1 or TRBD2 (5 bases each). V lost 3 bases, J lost 1 base, and 16 bases lay in between. Germline V gene lookup returns CDR1 KGHSH and CDR2 LQKENI. This CDR3 spans 16 amino acids. CDR3 region: CASSPLRGASSYEQYF. The DNA for the CDR3 is TGTGCCAGCTCACCCTTGAGGGGTGCTAGTTCCTACGAGCAGTACTTC. The complete variable domain, with remaining parts taken from reference TRBV18 and TRBJ2-7, reads NAGVMQNPRHLVRRRGQEARLRCSPMKGHSHVYWYRQLPEEGLKFMVYLQKENIIDESGMPKERFSAEFPKEGPSILRIQQVVRGDSAAYFCASSPLRGASSYEQYFGPGTRLTVT.